Presented here are 2 T cell receptor beta chains from one specimen sequenced in a study of early T cells in non-severe SARS-CoV-2 infection. TCRdb analysed the 5' RACE reads with MiXCR anew, one entry per CDR3 protein. This table has 86,000 or so distinct CDR3 sequences, less than 8% appearing once. Sequences were obtained from whole blood. Every receptor here comes from an adult who was a healthcare worker with PCR-confirmed SARS-CoV-2 infection or an uninfected control (not recorded which).

This clonotype has just a few counts. The rearrangement uses TRBV12-3 or TRBV12-4 and TRBJ2-5; the match to TRBD1 covers 9 bases. The CDR3 has 15 amino acids. J gave up 7 bases and V 3 bases, and 9 bases lay outside the gene matches. CDR3 DNA sequence: TGTGCCAGCAGTTTTACAGGGGGCTCGAAGGTGACCCAGTACTTC. It yields the protein CASSFTGGSKVTQYF.

This clonotype was counted between two and nine times. The rearrangement uses TRBV7-9 and TRBJ2-1, with 12 bases aligning to TRBD2. V shed 7 bases, J shed 6 bases, and the junction held 10 bases outside the gene matches. This CDR3 has 16 amino acids. Germline V gene sequence: CDR1 SEHNR, CDR2 FQNEAQ (reference sequence). The CDR3 DNA is TGTGCCAGCACAACCGAGCTAGCGGGAGGGGGCAATGAGCAGTTCTTC. This gives the protein CASTTELAGGGNEQFF.